This T cell receptor (beta chain) is from a study of blood T cell repertoires in COVID-19. Clones were sequenced by immunoSEQ multiplex PCR, and TCRdb holds only the in-frame ones, with some missing. In the table there are about 54,000 clones, 80% to 90% of which are singletons. This clone was detected once. CDR3 size: 13 residues. Trimming removed 0 bases from V and 5 bases from J, with 9 bases in between. Germline values: CDR1 SGHKS, CDR2 YYEKEE (reference sequence). This sequence originates from a human donor in a cohort sampled during active COVID-19. The material sequenced was peripheral blood. The chain links TRBV5-5 to TRBJ2-7, with unresolved D. The DNA for the CDR3 is TGTGCCAGCAGCTTGGGGCCCTTTAACGAGCAGTACTTC. This gives the protein CASSLGPFNEQYF.